This T cell receptor beta chain was captured by sequencing in a study of CD8 T cells in ankylosing spondylitis (dated by TCRdb to about 2017). Concerning the study at large: T cell receptor beta repertoires were profiled in healthy donors and ankylosing spondylitis patients so that disease-linked TCR variants could be found. Peripheral blood was sampled, and synovial fluid was additionally collected from ankylosing spondylitis patients. In total, the full study cohort was made up of some 110 healthy donors and 25 to 30 ankylosing spondylitis patients. The full study reports these points: The disease-linked clones showed a CD8+ phenotype and occurred at relatively low frequencies in peripheral blood. Blood from ankylosing spondylitis patients appeared to be characterized by a TCR beta motif composed of under 10 highly homologous amino acid variants. Some of the motif variants had been reported before in the synovial fluid and blood of reactive arthritis patients, a finding that suggests common disease-initiation mechanisms. According to the report, matched synovial fluid samples from ankylosing spondylitis patients were significantly enriched for the disease-linked clones.

Synovial fluid samples were matched to blood samples from the same ankylosing spondylitis patients. As regards this clonotype: This clone's antigen is unknown. No base quality information exists; no much larger clone differs at one position.

Sequencing took place on an Illumina HiSeq 2500. Quantitative 5'-RACE with molecular barcodes was used to prepare TCR beta libraries. The source study handled its data this way. A new computational method based on a probabilistic model of VDJ rearrangement was used to identify disease-linked TCR variants. TCRdb passed the public sequencing reads through fastp at Q25 and MiXCR, retaining productive beta sequences. One record per CDR3 amino acid sequence lists the most common genes and DNA. The V and J calls and clone size come from TCRdb's table, not from the authors' own analysis. Here the sample has over 130,000 distinct CDR3 sequences; 40% to 50% occur a single time. The ten largest make up 15% of the sample. The CDR3 starts with the cysteine, ends with the phenylalanine, and has 16 residues. Kept here is only the CDR3 DNA, which spans 48 bases and is read in frame from base 1. The germline V gene supplies CDR1 SGHDN and CDR2 FVKESK. At the junction V is shortened by 0 bases and J by 7 bases; bases outside the gene matches: 7.

Sequencing input: synovial fluid, either unsorted or a sorted T cell fraction (not recorded which). This TCR derives from a male donor with ankylosing spondylitis. The sequence is built from TRBV14 and TRBJ2-1; 9 of the junction bases match TRBD1. The CDR3 region has the sequence CASSQDKFGQGNEQFF. The bases read TGTGCCAGCAGCCAAGATAAATTCGGACAGGGGAATGAGCAGTTCTTC.